Listed below are T cell receptor beta chains from one sample, sequenced in a study of glioma-infiltrating T cells after dendritic cell vaccination. The method was immunoSEQ multiplex PCR; TCRdb's version includes in-frame clones alone and lacks a portion of them. Seen here are tens of thousands of clones, roughly nine tenths observed once, and the top ten hold more than 9%. The starting material was blood, obtained after dendritic cell vaccination. All receptors come from a human donor with glioblastoma. The CDR3 runs from the conserved cysteine through the conserved F or W. The order of the fields is CDR3 protein, V gene.

CASSPRTGGGETQYF	TRBV10-1
CASSYGQGAPSYEQYF	TRBV6-5
CASSVGDEQYF	TRBV9
CASKEAANTGELFF	TRBV5-1
CASSVLGTGSTEAFF	TRBV9
CASSLAQVFTGELFF	TRBV7-8
CASSRDRVEGYTF	TRBV7-3
CASRTRGQGAYEQYF	TRBV6-5
CASSLFRTSFTYEQYF	TRBV27
CASSWPGQGTEAFF	TRBV5-1
CASSSLRGSYEQYF	TRBV5-6
CASSPREGGHGYTF	TRBV18
CASSSRQGAIEQFF	TRBV7-2
CASSPRQGSYNEQFF	TRBV6-6
CASSLVGTGKNIQYF	TRBV28
CASSQELQGGYTEAFF	TRBV4-3
CATPGTWPDEGNTIYF	TRBV15
CASSFLLSGETQYF	TRBV7-2
CASSFSGVEETQYF	TRBV5-1
CASSLAVAKNIQYF	TRBV5-6
CASSPGQARGNTIYF	TRBV18
CASSESRMVGIRNTEAFF	TRBV10-1
CASSQDMRPGYNEQFF	TRBV4-3
CASSFRGTEGEKLFF	TRBV19
CASSQTGTGLYEQYF	TRBV11-3
CASSLPQARPQETQYF	TRBV5-5
CAGHRTPQETQYF	TRBV2
CASSILSNTEAFF	TRBV2
CAWSHSGGLAGARVTQYF	TRBV30
CASSHNRGTSSEQFF	TRBV4-1
CASSFDSPGRADTQYF	TRBV5-1
CASSFPGLANEQYF	TRBV27
CVTRGGGEQFF	TRBV12-5
CASSPSQASYEQYF	TRBV27
CAYPEAFF	TRBV12-2
CASSKQGAGELFF	TRBV2
CASSSTGGTGNTIYF	TRBV5-5
CASSSNPGFAFF	TRBV28
CASSVGGRGNEQFF	TRBV9
CSVDMSVNYGYTF	TRBV29-1
CASSPEVGQETQYF	TRBV7-2
CASSLDPRPGGTGELFF	TRBV7-6
CASSPSTRTDTQYF	TRBV18
CASSSPTDYEQYF	TRBV5-5
CASSFQTRGNTQYF	TRBV13
CASSLSAGESYEQYF	TRBV7-2
CASSGGHEQFF	TRBV10-2
CATTSGQGFAGYTF	TRBV5-1
CASSADSAYGYTF	TRBV6-1
CASSLMDRGNYGYTF	TRBV28
CARGGLADYNEQFF	TRBV2
CAIRGPTSDTGELFF	TRBV10-3
CASSYGGRETGEQYF	TRBV6-5
CSGTGGGGTEAFF	TRBV29-1
CASSQVAGGREKLFF	TRBV14
CASRERDIVISGANVLTF	TRBV19
CASSREDSGGGYGYTF	TRBV5-1